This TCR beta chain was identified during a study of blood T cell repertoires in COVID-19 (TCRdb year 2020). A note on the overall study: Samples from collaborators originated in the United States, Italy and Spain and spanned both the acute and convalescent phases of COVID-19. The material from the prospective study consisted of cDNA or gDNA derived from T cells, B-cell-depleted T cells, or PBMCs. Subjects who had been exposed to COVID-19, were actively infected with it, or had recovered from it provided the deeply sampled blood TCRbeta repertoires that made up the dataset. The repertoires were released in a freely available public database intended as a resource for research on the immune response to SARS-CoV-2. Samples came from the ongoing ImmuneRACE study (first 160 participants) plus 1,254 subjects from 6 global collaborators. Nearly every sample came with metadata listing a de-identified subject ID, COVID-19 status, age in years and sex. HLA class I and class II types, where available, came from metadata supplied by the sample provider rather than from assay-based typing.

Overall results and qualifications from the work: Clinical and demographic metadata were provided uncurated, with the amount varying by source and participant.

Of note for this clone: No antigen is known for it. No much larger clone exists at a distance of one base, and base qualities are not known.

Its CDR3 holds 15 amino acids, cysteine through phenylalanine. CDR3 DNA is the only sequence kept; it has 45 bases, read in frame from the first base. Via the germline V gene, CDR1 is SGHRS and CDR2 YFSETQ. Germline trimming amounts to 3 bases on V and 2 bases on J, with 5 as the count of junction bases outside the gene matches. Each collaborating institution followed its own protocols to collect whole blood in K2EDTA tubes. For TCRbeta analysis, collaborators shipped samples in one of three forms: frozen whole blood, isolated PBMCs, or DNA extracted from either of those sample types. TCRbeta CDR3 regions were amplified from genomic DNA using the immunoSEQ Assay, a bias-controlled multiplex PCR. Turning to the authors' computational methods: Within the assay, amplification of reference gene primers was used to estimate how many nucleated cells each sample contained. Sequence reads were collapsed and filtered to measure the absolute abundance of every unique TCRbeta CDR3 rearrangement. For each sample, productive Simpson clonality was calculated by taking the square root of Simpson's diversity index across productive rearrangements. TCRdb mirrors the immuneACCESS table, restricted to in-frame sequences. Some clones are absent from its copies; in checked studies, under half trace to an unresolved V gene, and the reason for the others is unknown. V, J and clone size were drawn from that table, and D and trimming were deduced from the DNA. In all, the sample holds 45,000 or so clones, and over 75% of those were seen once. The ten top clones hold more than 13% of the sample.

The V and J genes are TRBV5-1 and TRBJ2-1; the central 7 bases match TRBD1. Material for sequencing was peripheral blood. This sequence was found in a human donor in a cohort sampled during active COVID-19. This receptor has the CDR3 CASSSGDRAYNEQFF. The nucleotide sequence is TGCGCCAGCAGCTCAGGGGACAGAGCCTACAATGAGCAGTTCTTC.